This T cell receptor beta chain is from a study of T cell responses to AZD1222 COVID-19 vaccine (dated by TCRdb to the early 2020s). The study in broad terms: AZD1222 recipients with second doses at about 4 weeks or about 12 weeks were pooled, because spike-specific TCR depth and breadth did not differ between schedules. TCR sequencing covered about 230 trial participants: 207 given two doses of AZD1222 and around 25 given two doses of MenACWY control vaccine. Trial participants were enrolled by age into subgroups of 18-55, 56-69 and 70-plus years, and roughly 160, 29 and 62 TCR-sequenced participants, respectively, were included in these subgroups. Broader findings and caveats from the paper: Because no samples from the day 14 peak response were available, repertoires could be characterized only after the peak T cell response. After two AZD1222 doses, both the breadth and the depth of spike-specific TCRs were significantly higher than at day 0 and than in MenACWY recipients. The 56-69-year group was small, and its depth increase did not reach significance, likely because of low power. Conclusions about previously exposed vaccinees were limited because only six AZD1222 recipients were SARS-CoV-2 seropositive at baseline. The vaccine-associated CD4 TCRs covered the entire spike protein, and the dominant responses fell in regions 160-218 and 743-854. Reportedly, close to half of the unique spike-specific TCRs recognized epitopes lying outside the regions that are mutated in the B.1.351 and B.1.1.7 variants. Participants were mostly white British, with more females than males. The authors suggested clonal diversity may have been underestimated.

Concerning this clone: Which antigen it targets is not known. No clone much larger than this one lies a single base away; base qualities are absent.

The CDR1 and CDR2 encoded by the germline V gene are SGHRS and YFSETQ. The CDR3 numbers 16 residues from cysteine through phenylalanine. CDR3 DNA is the only sequence kept; it has 48 bases, read in frame from the first base. Trimming takes 3 bases off V and 1 base off J; junction bases not matched to a gene: 6. The CDR3 regions of human TCRbeta chains were subjected to immunosequencing. Turning to the authors' computational methods: TCRs in the repertoires were matched against a reference library of SARS-CoV-2-specific TCRs that had been generated with the MIRA antigen-specificity platform. Breadth was defined as the fraction of unique TCRs that were SARS-CoV-2-associated, and depth was defined as the fraction of total T cells that were SARS-CoV-2-associated. Using the MIRA data, each spike-specific TCR was assigned both to the spike region to which the TCR was reactive and to a CD4 or CD8 class. Log10-transformed breadth and depth values were compared by one-way ANOVA with Sidak's multiple comparisons tests. TCRdb provides this immuneACCESS table in a form limited to in-frame rearrangements. Some clones are lacking; in checked studies, under half of them reflect an unresolved V gene, and why the rest are absent is not known. V, J and clone size are those of that table, while D and trimming were read from the DNA. Here the sample has 50,000 to 55,000 clones; about four fifths occur a single time. The ten biggest clones cover roughly 27% of the sample.

The meaning of the sample's time point label: baseline before first vaccination. Vaccinee samples were obtained from the UK trials COV001 and COV002, which included a single-blind randomized controlled phase 2/3 trial of AZD1222 (ChAdOx1 nCoV-19) in healthy adults. For TCRbeta chain sequencing, PBMC samples were collected from trial participants at day 0 and at day 28 after the second dose. The sequencing used peripheral blood, collected on day 0 of AZD1222 vaccination. The chain is encoded by TRBV5-1 joined to TRBJ2-3, and 9 junction bases match TRBD2. The receptor's source is an adult in good health. CDR3 reads: CASSSIAGVGTDTQYF. DNA sequence: TGCGCCAGCAGCTCAATAGCGGGAGTGGGCACAGATACGCAGTATTTT.